This T cell receptor beta chain was retrieved from a study of T cells after yellow fever vaccination. TCRdb re-analysed the 5' RACE reads in MiXCR, keeping a single row per CDR3 protein. The table includes about 350,000 distinct CDR3 sequences, about an eighth detected once. V was cut by 5 bases and J by 5 bases, with 12 bases left in between. Germline V gene sequence: CDR1 SEHNR, CDR2 FQNEAQ (reference sequence). The CDR3 runs 13 residues. The specimen comprised CD4+ T cells sorted from PBMCs, sampled 15 days after the yellow fever booster vaccination. The sequence came from a man between 18 and 35 years old who received the YFV17D yellow fever vaccine. The V and J genes are TRBV7-9 and TRBJ1-1; unclear D gene. This chain's CDR3 is CASSEVAYTEAFF. DNA for the CDR3: TGTGCCAGCAGCGAAGTGGCATATACTGAAGCTTTCTTT. The variable domain in full, with the rest retrieved from reference TRBV7-9 and TRBJ1-1, is DTGVSQNPRHKITKRGQNVTFRCDPISEHNRLYWYRQTLGQGPEFLTYFQNEAQLEKSRLLSDRFSAERPKGSFSTLEIQRTEQGDSAMYLCASSEVAYTEAFFGQGTRLTVV.